This TCR beta chain was identified in a study of blood T cells in healthy people across ages. With respect to this clonotype: This is likely a read error, given that the CDR3 carries no conserved phenylalanine or tryptophan at its end.

Using a J-beta primer mix together with a sample-barcoded 5' primer, a second PCR was run for roughly 7 to 11 cycles. TCRdb analysed the 5' RACE reads with MiXCR anew, one entry per CDR3 protein. Among hundreds of thousands of distinct CDR3 sequences listed, around a quarter were seen once. V shed 5 bases and J shed 6 bases, with 7 bases lying between them. Germline V CDR1 and CDR2: SQVTM, ANQGSEA. The CDR3 spans 10 residues. Each sample gave at least 7 million isolated PBMCs. The sample was also linked to a second study, of T cells of mothers and their children. That work contributes: The extracted RNA was employed in its entirety for cDNA synthesis, at around 1.4 ug per 15 ul.

Sequencing was done on a sample of blood. This TCR came from a boy under 18 in good health. The chain joins TRBV29-1 to TRBJ1-2; TRBD1 might be the D (5 bases). In DNA form, the CDR3 reads TGCAGCGTTATAGGGGATGGCTACACCCTC. Translation gives CSVIGDGYTL.